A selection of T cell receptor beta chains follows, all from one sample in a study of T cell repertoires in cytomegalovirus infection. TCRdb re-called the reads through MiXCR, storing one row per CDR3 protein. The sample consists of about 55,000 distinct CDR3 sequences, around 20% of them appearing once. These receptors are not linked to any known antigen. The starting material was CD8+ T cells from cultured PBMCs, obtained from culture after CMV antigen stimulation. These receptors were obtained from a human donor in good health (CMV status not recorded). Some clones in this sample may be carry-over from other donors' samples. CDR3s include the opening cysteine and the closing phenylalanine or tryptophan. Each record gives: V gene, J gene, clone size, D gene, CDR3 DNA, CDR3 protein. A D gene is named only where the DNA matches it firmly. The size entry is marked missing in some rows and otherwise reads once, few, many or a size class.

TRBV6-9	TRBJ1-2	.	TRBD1	TGTGCCAGCCGGGACAGCTATGGCTACACCTTC	CASRDSYGYTF
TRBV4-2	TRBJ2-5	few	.	TGTGCCAGCAGCCAAGATCAGGATGCAAGAGAGACCCAGTACTTC	CASSQDQDARETQYF
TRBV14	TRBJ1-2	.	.	TGTGCCAGCAGCCAGGCCCAGGCGAACTATGGCTACACCTTC	CASSQAQANYGYTF
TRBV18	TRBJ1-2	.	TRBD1	TGTGCCAGCTCACCCCCCGGGACAGTGCCCTATGGCTACACCTTC	CASSPPGTVPYGYTF
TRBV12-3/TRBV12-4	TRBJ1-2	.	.	TGTGCCAGCAGTTTGTTTGGCAGCTATTATGGCTACACCTTC	CASSLFGSYYGYTF
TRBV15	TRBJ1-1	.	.	TGTGCCACCAGGACCGGGACACGGAACACTGAAGCTTTCTTT	CATRTGTRNTEAFF
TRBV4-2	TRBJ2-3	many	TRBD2	TGTGCCAGCAGCGTAGCGGGGGGTCCAGATACGCAGTATTTT	CASSVAGGPDTQYF
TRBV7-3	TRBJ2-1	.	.	TGTGCCAGCAGCCCCTCTTCGGGGGGCGGCAATGAGCAGTTCTTC	CASSPSSGGGNEQFF
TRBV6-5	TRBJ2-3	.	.	TGTGCCCGCAGTTACAGCCTCTTTACTAGCTACACAGATACGCAGTATTTT	CARSYSLFTSYTDTQYF
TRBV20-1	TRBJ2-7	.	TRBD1	TGCAGTGCTAAGGGGACAGGGGACCACGAGCAGTACTTC	CSAKGTGDHEQYF
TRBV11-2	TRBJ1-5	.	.	TGTGCCAGCAGCTTAGGGGCAGGCAGCGATCAGCCCCAGCATTTT	CASSLGAGSDQPQHF
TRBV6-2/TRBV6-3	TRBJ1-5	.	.	TGTGCCAGCCGGGACGATAGCAATCAGCCCCAGCATTTT	CASRDDSNQPQHF
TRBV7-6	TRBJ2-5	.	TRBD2	TGTGCCAGGGGGGGGGAACTAGCGGGAGATAAGGAGACCCAGTACTTC	CARGGELAGDKETQYF
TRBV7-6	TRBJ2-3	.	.	TGTGCCAGCAGCTTAGCGGGGGGATTCACAGATTCGCAGTATTTT	CASSLAGGFTDSQYF
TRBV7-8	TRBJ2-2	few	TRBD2	TGTGCCAGCAGCTTAGCGAGCGGGAGGACCGGGGAGCTGTTTTTT	CASSLASGRTGELFF
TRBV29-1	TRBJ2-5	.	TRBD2	TGCAGCGTTGAAGGATTTAGCGGGAGCTGGGAGACCCAGTACTTC	CSVEGFSGSWETQYF
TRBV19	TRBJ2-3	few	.	TGTGCCAGCTCTCCGGCAGGAGGCACAGATACGCAGTATTTT	CASSPAGGTDTQYF
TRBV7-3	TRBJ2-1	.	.	TGTGCCAGCAGCTTAGGTAAAGCGCATGAGCAGTTCTTC	CASSLGKAHEQFF
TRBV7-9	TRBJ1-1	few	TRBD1	TGTGCCAGCAGCCCGGACAGGAGAGAAGCTTTCTTT	CASSPDRREAFF
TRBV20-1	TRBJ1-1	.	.	TGCAGTGCTAGAGGTAACTTTGGGACTGAAGCTTTCTTT	CSARGNFGTEAFF
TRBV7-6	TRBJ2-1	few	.	TGTGCCAGCAGCCGGTGGAGGGAGTTAGGGTACAATGAGCAGTTCTTC	CASSRWRELGYNEQFF
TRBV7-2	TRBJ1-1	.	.	TGTGCCAGCAGCTTATCGGGGATCGCCCGGGCACTACAAGACACTGAAGCTTTCTTT	CASSLSGIARALQDTEAFF
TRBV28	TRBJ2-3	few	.	TGTGCCAGCAGCCCTTCCCCGGACTCCACATCAGATACGCAGTATTTT	CASSPSPDSTSDTQYF
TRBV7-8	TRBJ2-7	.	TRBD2	TGTGCCAGCAGGGCCGGGACTAGCGGGAGCCTGTGGTACTTC	CASRAGTSGSLWYF
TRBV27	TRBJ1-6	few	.	TGTGCCAGCAGACCCGGGACAACAAATTCACCCCTCCACTTT	CASRPGTTNSPLHF
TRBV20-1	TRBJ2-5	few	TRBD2	TGCAGTGCTAAAGGGACTAGCGGGGGCCTACAAGAGACCCAGTACTTC	CSAKGTSGGLQETQYF
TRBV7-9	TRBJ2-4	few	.	TGTGCCAGCAGCTTAGGGAGCAGGGTCAAAAACATTCAGTACTTC	CASSLGSRVKNIQYF
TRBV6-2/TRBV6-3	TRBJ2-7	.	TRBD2	TGTGCCAGCCACGGCGGGGGAGGCTACGAGCAGTACTTC	CASHGGGGYEQYF
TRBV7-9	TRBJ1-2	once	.	TGTGCCAGCAGCTTAGTTCGGCAGGTGGACTATGGCTACACCTTC	CASSLVRQVDYGYTF
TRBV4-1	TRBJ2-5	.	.	TGCGCCAGCAGCCAAGTTGGGGCGGCAGAGACCCAGTACTTC	CASSQVGAAETQYF
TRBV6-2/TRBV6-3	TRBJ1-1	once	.	TGTGCCAGCACAGGGATGACGGTGGCCAGTGAAGCTTTCTTT	CASTGMTVASEAFF
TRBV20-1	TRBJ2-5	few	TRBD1	TGCAGTGCTTTGGACAGGGGGCAAGAGACCCAGTACTTC	CSALDRGQETQYF
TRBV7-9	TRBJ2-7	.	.	TGTGCCAGCGAGGGTGATAGCTCCTACGAGCAGTACTTC	CASEGDSSYEQYF
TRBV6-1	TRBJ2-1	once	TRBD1	TGTGCCAGCAGTGAAGTAACAGGGGATGAGCAGTTCTTC	CASSEVTGDEQFF
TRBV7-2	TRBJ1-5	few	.	TGTGCCAGCGGTTGGGACTACAATCAGCCCCAGCATTTT	CASGWDYNQPQHF
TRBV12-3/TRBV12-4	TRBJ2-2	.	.	TGTGCCAGCAGCCTTCCTTACACCGGGGAGCTGTTTTTT	CASSLPYTGELFF
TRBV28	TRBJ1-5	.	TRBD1	TGTGCCAGCAGTTTATCTGGAGGGGGCGGACAGCCCCAGCATTTT	CASSLSGGGGQPQHF
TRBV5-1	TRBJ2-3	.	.	TGCGCCAGCAGCCCCAGGGGTGACTATACCACAGATACGCAGTATTTT	CASSPRGDYTTDTQYF
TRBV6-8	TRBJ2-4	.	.	TGTGCCAGCAAAGGGTTCAGGGATAGGGACATTCAGTACTTC	CASKGFRDRDIQYF
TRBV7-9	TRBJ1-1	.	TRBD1	TGTGCCAGCAGCTTAGACAGGGGATGGACTGAAGCTTTCTTT	CASSLDRGWTEAFF
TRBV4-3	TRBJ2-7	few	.	TGCGCCAGCAGCCAAGAGACTTACTCCTACGAGCAGTACTTC	CASSQETYSYEQYF
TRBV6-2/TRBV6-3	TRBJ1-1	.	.	TGTGCCAGCAGTTACGCAGGGAACACTGAAGCTTTCTTT	CASSYAGNTEAFF
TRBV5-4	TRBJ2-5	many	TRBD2	TGTGCCAGCAGCTTAGCGGGGGGCTCCCAAGAGACCCAGTACTTC	CASSLAGGSQETQYF
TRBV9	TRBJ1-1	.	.	TGTGCCAGCAGCGTAGAACGTGGCACTGAAGCTTTCTTT	CASSVERGTEAFF
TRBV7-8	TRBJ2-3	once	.	TGTGCCAGCAGCTTAGTTAGGGGGGGACTCTACCTCACAGATACGCAGTATTTT	CASSLVRGGLYLTDTQYF
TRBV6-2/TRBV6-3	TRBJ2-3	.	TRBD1	TGTGCCAGCAGTTACTCTAGTTGGACAGGCTCCACGTTCGATACGCAGTATTTT	CASSYSSWTGSTFDTQYF
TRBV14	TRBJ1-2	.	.	TGTGCCAGCAGCCAGGTACCGATGCATGGCTACACCTTC	CASSQVPMHGYTF
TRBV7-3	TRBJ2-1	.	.	TGTGCCAGCAGCTTAAAACCTCTGGGAGCAGACAATGAGCAGTTCTTC	CASSLKPLGADNEQFF
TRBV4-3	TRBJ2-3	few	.	TGCGCCAGCAGCCAAGAATGGGGGAGGGATACGCAGTATTTT	CASSQEWGRDTQYF
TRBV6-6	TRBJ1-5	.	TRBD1	TGTGCCAGCAGCGACAGGGGGCAGCCCAATCAGCCCCAGCATTTT	CASSDRGQPNQPQHF
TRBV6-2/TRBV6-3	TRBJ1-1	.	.	TGTGCCAGCGGGGAGGCTGCGGAAAACACTGAAGCTTTCTTT	CASGEAAENTEAFF
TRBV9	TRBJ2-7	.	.	TGTGCCAGCAGCGTAGAAAAAGCCCCCTACGAGCAGTACTTC	CASSVEKAPYEQYF
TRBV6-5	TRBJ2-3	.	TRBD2	TGTGCCAGCAGTGGACGAATAGCGGGAGGACGCACAGATACGCAGTATTTT	CASSGRIAGGRTDTQYF